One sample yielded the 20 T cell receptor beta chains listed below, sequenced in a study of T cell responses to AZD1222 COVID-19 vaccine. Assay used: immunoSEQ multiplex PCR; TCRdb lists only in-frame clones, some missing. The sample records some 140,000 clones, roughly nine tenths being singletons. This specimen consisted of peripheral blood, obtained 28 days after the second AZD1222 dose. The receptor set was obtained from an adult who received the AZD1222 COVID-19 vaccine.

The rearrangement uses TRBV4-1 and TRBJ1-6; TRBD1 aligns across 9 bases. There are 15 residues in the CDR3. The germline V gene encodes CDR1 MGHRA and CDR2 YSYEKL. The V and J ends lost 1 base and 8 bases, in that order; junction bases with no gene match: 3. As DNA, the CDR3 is TGCGCCAGCAGCCAAGGATGGACAGGGGATTCACCCCTCCACTTT. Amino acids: CASSQGWTGDSPLHF.

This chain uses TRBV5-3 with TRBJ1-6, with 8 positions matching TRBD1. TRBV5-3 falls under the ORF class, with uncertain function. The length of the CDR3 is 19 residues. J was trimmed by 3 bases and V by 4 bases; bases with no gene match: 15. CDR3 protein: CARSPVAGGAFIYNSPLHF. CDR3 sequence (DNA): TGTGCCAGAAGCCCGGTTGCAGGGGGCGCCTTTATCTATAATTCACCCCTCCACTTT.

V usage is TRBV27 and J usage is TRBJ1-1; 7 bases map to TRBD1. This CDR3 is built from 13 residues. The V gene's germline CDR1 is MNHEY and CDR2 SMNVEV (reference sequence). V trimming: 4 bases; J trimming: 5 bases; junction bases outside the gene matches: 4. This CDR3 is CASSWTGGTEAFF. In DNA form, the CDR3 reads TGTGCCAGCAGTTGGACAGGTGGGACTGAAGCTTTCTTT.

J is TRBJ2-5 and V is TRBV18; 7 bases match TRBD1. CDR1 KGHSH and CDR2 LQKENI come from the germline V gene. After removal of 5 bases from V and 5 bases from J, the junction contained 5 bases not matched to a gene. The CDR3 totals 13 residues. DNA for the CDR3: TGTGCCAGCTCATCAGACAGGGTGGAGACCCAGTACTTC. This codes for CASSSDRVETQYF.

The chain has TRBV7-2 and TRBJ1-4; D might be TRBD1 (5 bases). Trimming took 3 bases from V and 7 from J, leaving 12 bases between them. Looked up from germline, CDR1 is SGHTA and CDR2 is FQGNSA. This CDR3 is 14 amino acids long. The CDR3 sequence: CASSFQGSGEKLFF. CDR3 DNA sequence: TGTGCCAGCAGCTTTCAGGGATCGGGTGAAAAACTGTTTTTT. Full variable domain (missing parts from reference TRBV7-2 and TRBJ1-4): GAGVSQSPSNKVTEKGKDVELRCDPISGHTALYWYRQSLGQGLEFLIYFQGNSAPDKSGLPSDRFSAERTGGSVSTLTIQRTQQEDSAVYLCASSFQGSGEKLFFGSGTQLSVL.

CDR3 region: CASSYGTAHSNQPQHF. The CDR3 DNA follows: TGTGCCAGCAGTTATGGGACAGCTCATAGCAATCAGCCCCAGCATTTT. V and J are TRBV3-1 (or the pseudogene TRBV3-2) and TRBJ1-5; 7 bases fit TRBD1. With 6 bases clipped from V and 0 bases from J, the junction kept 8 bases outside the gene matches. The CDR3 spans 16 residues. CDR1 is LGHDT, CDR2 YNNKEL, per germline (reference sequence).

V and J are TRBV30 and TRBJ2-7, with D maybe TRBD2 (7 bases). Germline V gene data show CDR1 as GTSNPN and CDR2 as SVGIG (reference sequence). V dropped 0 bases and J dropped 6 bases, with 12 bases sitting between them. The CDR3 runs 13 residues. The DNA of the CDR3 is TGTGCCTGGAGTGTCGGGGGGCTGCTCGAGCAGTACTTC. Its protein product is CAWSVGGLLEQYF.

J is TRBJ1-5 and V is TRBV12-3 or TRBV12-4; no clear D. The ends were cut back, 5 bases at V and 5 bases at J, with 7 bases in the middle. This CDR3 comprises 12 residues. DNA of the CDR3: TGTGCCAGCAGTGGACCTTATCAGCCCCAGCATTTT. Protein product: CASSGPYQPQHF.

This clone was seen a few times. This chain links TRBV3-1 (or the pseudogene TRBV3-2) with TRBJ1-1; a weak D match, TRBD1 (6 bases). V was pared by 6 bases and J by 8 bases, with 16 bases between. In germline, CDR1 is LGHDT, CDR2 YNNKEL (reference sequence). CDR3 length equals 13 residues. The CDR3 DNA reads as TGTGCCAGCAGTCTAATCGGGGGGGCCGAAGCTTTCTTT. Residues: CASSLIGGAEAFF.

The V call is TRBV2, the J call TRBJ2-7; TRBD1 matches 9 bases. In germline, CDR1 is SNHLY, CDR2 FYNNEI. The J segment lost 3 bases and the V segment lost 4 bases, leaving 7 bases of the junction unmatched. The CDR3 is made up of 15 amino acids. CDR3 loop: CASSGAGTGNYEQYF. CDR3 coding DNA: TGTGCCAGCAGTGGGGCCGGGACAGGGAACTACGAGCAGTACTTC. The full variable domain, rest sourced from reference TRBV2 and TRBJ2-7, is EPEVTQTPSHQVTQMGQEVILRCVPISNHLYFYWYRQILGQKVEFLVSFYNNEISEKSEIFDDQFSVERPDGSNFTLKIRSTKLEDSAMYFCASSGAGTGNYEQYFGPGTRLTVT.

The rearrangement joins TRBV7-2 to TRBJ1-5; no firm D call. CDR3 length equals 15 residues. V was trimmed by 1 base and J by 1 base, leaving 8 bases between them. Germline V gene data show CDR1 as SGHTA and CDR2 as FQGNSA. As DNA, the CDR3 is TGTGCCAGCAGCTTAGTAGGAGGAAGCAATCAGCCCCAGCATTTT. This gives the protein CASSLVGGSNQPQHF.

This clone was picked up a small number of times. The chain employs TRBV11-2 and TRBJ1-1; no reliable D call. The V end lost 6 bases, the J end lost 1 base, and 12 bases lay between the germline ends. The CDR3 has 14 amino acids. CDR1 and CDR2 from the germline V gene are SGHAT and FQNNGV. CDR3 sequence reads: CASSRRTGNTEAFF. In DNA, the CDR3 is TGTGCCAGCAGTCGAAGGACGGGGAACACTGAAGCTTTCTTT.

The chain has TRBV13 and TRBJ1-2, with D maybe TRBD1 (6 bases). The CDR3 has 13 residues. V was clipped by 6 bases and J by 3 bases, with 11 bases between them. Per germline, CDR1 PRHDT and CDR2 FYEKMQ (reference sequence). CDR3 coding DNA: TGTGCCAGCAGGAGGGGGGGTGACTATGGCTACACCTTC. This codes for CASRRGGDYGYTF.

CDR3 protein: CASSMVLYNEQFF. CDR3 coding DNA: TGTGCCAGTAGTATGGTCCTCTACAATGAGCAGTTCTTC. The chain combines TRBV19 with TRBJ2-1; D is unclear. The V gene lost 3 bases and the J gene lost 3 bases, with 6 bases spanning the gap. Germline CDR1 reads LNHDA; CDR2 reads SQIVND (reference sequence). The CDR3 consists of 13 residues.

The CDR3 region has the DNA TGCGCCAGCAGCCGCGGCGGGGCCGGGGATGAGCAGTTCTTC. Translated, it gives CASSRGGAGDEQFF. J is TRBJ2-1 and V is TRBV5-1, with D tentatively TRBD2 (6 bases). V shed 4 bases and J shed 8 bases, with 16 bases lying between them. Germline V gene sequence: CDR1 SGHRS, CDR2 YFSETQ. CDR3 size: 14 residues. The entire variable domain, with the rest obtained from reference TRBV5-1 and TRBJ2-1, is as follows: KAGVTQTPRYLIKTRGQQVTLSCSPISGHRSVSWYQQTPGQGLQFLFEYFSETQRNKGNFPGRFSGRQFSNSRSEMNVSTLELGDSALYLCASSRGGAGDEQFFGPGTRLTVL.

DNA for the CDR3: TGTGCCAGCAGTTACGGGTCAGGTCGCTATGGCTACACCTTC. The encoded protein is CASSYGSGRYGYTF. This sequence joins TRBV6-5 and TRBJ1-2; D ambiguous. Germline-derived CDR1 and CDR2 are MNHEY and SVGAGI. Trimming stripped 2 bases from V and 4 bases from J, with 11 bases between. The CDR3 has 14 amino acids.

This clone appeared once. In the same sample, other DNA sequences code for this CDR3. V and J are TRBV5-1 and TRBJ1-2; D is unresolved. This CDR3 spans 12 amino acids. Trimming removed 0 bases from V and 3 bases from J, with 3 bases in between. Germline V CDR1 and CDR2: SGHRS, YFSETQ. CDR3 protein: CASSLEDYGYTF. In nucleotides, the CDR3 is TGCGCCAGCAGCTTGGAGGACTATGGCTACACCTTC.

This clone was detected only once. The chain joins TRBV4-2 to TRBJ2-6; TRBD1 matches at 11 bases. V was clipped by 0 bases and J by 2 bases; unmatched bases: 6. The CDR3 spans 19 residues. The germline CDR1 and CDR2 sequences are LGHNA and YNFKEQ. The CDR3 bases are TGTGCCAGCAGCCAAGAATCCGGACAGGGGGCGACTGGGGCCAACGTCCTGACTTTC. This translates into CASSQESGQGATGANVLTF.

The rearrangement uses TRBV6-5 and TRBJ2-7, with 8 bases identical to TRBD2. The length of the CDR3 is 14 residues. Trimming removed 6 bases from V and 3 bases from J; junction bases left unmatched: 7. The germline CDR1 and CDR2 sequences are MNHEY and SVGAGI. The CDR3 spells CASSSPLADYEQYF. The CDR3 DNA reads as TGTGCCAGCAGCTCCCCACTAGCGGACTACGAGCAGTACTTC.

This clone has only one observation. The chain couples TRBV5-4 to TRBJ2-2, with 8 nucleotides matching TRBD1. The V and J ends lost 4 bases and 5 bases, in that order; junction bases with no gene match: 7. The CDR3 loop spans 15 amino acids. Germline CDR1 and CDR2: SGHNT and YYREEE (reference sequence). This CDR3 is CASSVPGQVTGELFF. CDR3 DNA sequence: TGTGCCAGCAGCGTTCCGGGACAGGTAACCGGGGAGCTGTTTTTT.